The source of this TCR beta chain is a study of PD-1 blockade in classical Hodgkin lymphoma. Background on the study: Nivolumab was administered to patients intravenously at 3 mg/kg every 2 weeks.

General observations from the study: Complete responders showed a baseline diversity that resembled the diversity of newly diagnosed patients.

The assay was immunoSEQ multiplex PCR, and TCRdb's table has in-frame clones only and misses some. This sample has 130,000 to 150,000 clones, with approximately 80% found just once. This clone is a singleton in its sample. What it binds is not known. Each and every patient relapsed after autologous stem cell transplantation, and patients got differing brentuximab vedotin exposure. Patients showed best responses of complete response, partial response or progressive disease. The TCR originated in a human donor with classical Hodgkin lymphoma. The starting material was peripheral blood mononuclear cells (PBMCs), obtained before the second cycle of nivolumab.

CDR3: CAIGSGGQPQHF. CDR3 DNA: TGTGCCATCGGTAGCGGGGGCCAGCCCCAGCATTTT. The chain combines TRBV10-3 with TRBJ1-5, with a weak D call TRBD1 (6 bases). CDR1 is ENHRY, CDR2 SYGVKD, per germline. This CDR3 has 12 residues. Trimming took 8 bases from V and 7 from J, leaving 12 bases between them.